The 23 T cell receptor beta chains given below trace back to one sample, sequenced in a study of human T cells and chemical hapten exposure. The total RNA was obtained from whole blood that was not fractionated. TCRdb passed the 5' RACE reads through MiXCR, listing each CDR3 protein once. The repertoire includes roughly 110,000 distinct CDR3 sequences, more than 15% of them detected once, and approximately 2.6% sits in the top ten. All receptors come from a human donor in good health.

This clonotype has just a few counts. J is TRBJ1-4 and V is TRBV27; TRBD1 aligns across 8 bases. The length of the CDR3 is 17 residues. With V trimmed by 6 bases and J by 2 bases, 11 bases remained unmatched. From germline, CDR1 is MNHEY and CDR2 SMNVEV (reference sequence). CDR3: CASSLNPHRGTNEKLFF. In DNA form, the CDR3 reads TGTGCCAGCAGCCTTAACCCCCACAGGGGGACTAATGAAAAACTGTTTTTT.

CDR3 sequence reads: CSVENQGSTEAFF. The CDR3 DNA sequence: TGCAGCGTTGAAAACCAGGGGAGCACTGAAGCTTTCTTT. The chain has TRBV29-1 and TRBJ1-1; tentatively, D is TRBD1 (6 bases). The germline V gene has CDR1 SQVTM and CDR2 ANQGSEA. Trimming removed 2 bases from V and 4 bases from J, with 11 bases in between. The CDR3 has 13 residues.

This clonotype came up a few times. The CDR3 spells CASSLVPSGTSGTSYNEQFF. CDR3 nucleotides: TGTGCCAGCAGCCTAGTCCCGTCCGGGACTAGCGGGACATCCTACAATGAGCAGTTCTTC. The chain couples TRBV7-3 to TRBJ2-1; 13 nucleotides line up with TRBD2. The CDR3 sequence is 20 residues long. The V and J ends lost 5 bases and 1 base, in that order; junction bases with no gene match: 14. The germline V gene has CDR1 SGHTA and CDR2 FQGTGA.

This clonotype was counted a few times. CDR3 amino acids: CASSAGPGSVDTQYF. CDR3 DNA: TGTGCCAGCAGCGCGGGGCCTGGCAGTGTGGATACGCAGTATTTT. The rearrangement uses TRBV7-9 and TRBJ2-3; D possibly corresponds to TRBD2 (6 bases). The germline CDR1 and CDR2 sequences are SEHNR and FQNEAQ (reference sequence). Trimming cost V 5 bases and J 6 bases, with 18 bases left between them. This CDR3 region has 15 residues.

This clonotype has more than one count but fewer than ten. V is TRBV10-3 and J is TRBJ1-6; tentatively, D is TRBD1 (6 bases). Trimming took 3 bases from V and 11 from J, leaving 11 bases between them. CDR1 is ENHRY, CDR2 SYGVKD, per germline. The CDR3 has 13 residues. The CDR3 region is CAISEQGSPPLHF. The CDR3 region has the DNA TGTGCCATCAGTGAACAGGGAAGTCCACCCCTCCACTTT.

This chain links TRBV20-1 with TRBJ2-5; no clear D gene. CDR3 size: 8 residues. The V end was cut by 6 bases, the J end by 8 bases, with 4 bases between. Looked up from germline, CDR1 is DFQATT and CDR2 is SNEGSKA (reference sequence). In nucleotides, the CDR3 is TGCAGTGCCTCTACCCAGTACTTC. As protein: CSASTQYF.

This chain links TRBV12-3 or TRBV12-4 with TRBJ1-2; D remains ambiguous. The CDR3 covers 13 residues. With 6 bases removed from V and 1 base from J, the gap between germline ends came to 9 bases. Here the CDR3 reads CASSATLNYGYTF. DNA for the CDR3: TGTGCCAGCAGCGCGACACTTAACTATGGCTACACCTTC.

The chain combines TRBV6-5 with TRBJ2-2; D possibly corresponds to TRBD1 (5 bases). The CDR3 runs to 18 residues. CDR1 MNHEY and CDR2 SVGAGI come from the germline V gene. Trimming removed 5 bases from V and 0 bases from J, with 19 bases in between. The CDR3 here is CASSVVAKGFANTGELFF. CDR3 bases: TGTGCCAGCAGTGTCGTTGCTAAGGGGTTCGCGAACACCGGGGAGCTGTTTTTT.

This clonotype was observed a few times. This chain connects TRBV23-1 to TRBJ2-2; no clear D gene. TRBV23-1 is given ORF status, its function remaining uncertain. The length of the CDR3 is 13 residues. Trimming cost V 3 bases and J 4 bases, with 6 bases left between them. CDR3 amino acids: CASSHLATGELFF. The CDR3 nucleotides are TGCGCCAGCAGTCACCTGGCCACCGGGGAGCTGTTTTTT.

The V call is TRBV20-1, the J call TRBJ2-7; D gene ambiguous. Trimming took off 4 bases at V and 7 bases at J, with 14 bases between the two ends. Germline assignment: CDR1 DFQATT and CDR2 SNEGSKA (reference sequence). The CDR3 has 12 residues. CDR3 sequence reads: CSATVSSGEQYF. The CDR3 region has the DNA TGCAGTGCTACTGTATCTTCTGGGGAGCAGTACTTC.

In this sample, this clonotype turned up a few times. The gene calls are TRBV28 and TRBJ2-1; 9 nucleotides line up with TRBD2. Trimming cost V 7 bases and J 9 bases; bases outside gene matches: 10. The CDR3 runs to 14 residues. Germline CDR1 is MDHEN and CDR2 is SYDVKM. The CDR3: CASIPGLAGSEQFF. The CDR3 coding sequence is TGTGCCAGCATCCCGGGGCTAGCGGGAAGTGAGCAGTTCTTC.

The chain employs TRBV6-5 and TRBJ1-1; D remains ambiguous. V was pared by 2 bases and J by 4 bases, with 11 bases between. The germline V gene has CDR1 MNHEY and CDR2 SVGAGI. The CDR3 sequence is 14 residues long. CDR3 amino acids: CASSYLPWGTEAFF. The CDR3 DNA reads as TGTGCCAGCAGTTACCTTCCGTGGGGCACTGAAGCTTTCTTT.

This clonotype was counted between two and nine times. The chain recombines TRBV19 with TRBJ2-3, with 8 nucleotides matching TRBD2. V gave up 4 bases and J gave up 0 bases; unmatched junction bases: 6. This CDR3 has 16 amino acids. The germline V gene has CDR1 LNHDA and CDR2 SQIVND (reference sequence). As DNA, the CDR3 is TGTGCCAGTAGTAACTTAGCGGGGCGAAGCACAGATACGCAGTATTTT. This encodes CASSNLAGRSTDTQYF. The full variable domain, completed using reference TRBV19 and TRBJ2-3, is DGGITQSPKYLFRKEGQNVTLSCEQNLNHDAMYWYRQDPGQGLRLIYYSQIVNDFQKGDIAEGYSVSREKKESFPLTVTSAQKNPTAFYLCASSNLAGRSTDTQYFGPGTRLTVL.

The J gene is TRBJ1-1, the V gene TRBV30, with D uncertain. The CDR3 sequence is 11 residues long. The V and J ends lost 3 bases and 4 bases respectively, with 6 bases between them. The germline CDR1 and CDR2 sequences are GTSNPN and SVGIG (reference sequence). CDR3 sequence (DNA): TGTGCCTGGAGGTCGGGCACTGAAGCTTTCTTT. Translated, it gives CAWRSGTEAFF.

This clonotype was seen more than once but under ten times. J is TRBJ1-5 and V is TRBV20-1, with unresolved D. The CDR3 totals 12 residues. Germline values: CDR1 DFQATT, CDR2 SNEGSKA (reference sequence). Between the trimmed V and J ends, which lost 5 bases and 6 bases, there was a span of 11 bases. The CDR3 spells CSASDKRQPQHF. Written as DNA, the CDR3 is TGCAGTGCTTCGGATAAGCGTCAGCCCCAGCATTTT.

The table lists this clonotype with a few counts. The rearrangement uses TRBV28 and TRBJ1-1; TRBD1 might be the D (5 bases). CDR1 and CDR2 (germline): MDHEN, SYDVKM. V shed 4 bases and J shed 5 bases, with 14 bases lying between them. This CDR3 region has 14 residues. In nucleotides, the CDR3 is TGTGCCAGCAGTTATCCACTCCAGGGAACTGAAGCTTTCTTT. Amino acid sequence: CASSYPLQGTEAFF.

This sequence joins TRBV10-3 and TRBJ2-1; 9 positions match TRBD2. Unmatched junction bases numbered 4, after V lost 5 bases and J lost 2 bases. CDR1 and CDR2 from the germline V gene are ENHRY and SYGVKD. CDR3 length equals 15 residues. CDR3: CAISPTSGPYNEQFF. Written as DNA, the CDR3 is TGTGCCATCAGTCCGACTAGCGGACCCTACAATGAGCAGTTCTTC.

This clonotype was detected a few times. The chain joins TRBV5-4 to TRBJ1-2; TRBD1 aligns across 9 bases. Looked up from germline, CDR1 is SGHNT and CDR2 is YYREEE (reference sequence). The CDR3 covers 13 residues. With 5 bases clipped from V and 3 bases from J, the junction kept 2 bases outside the gene matches. The CDR3 protein is CASRRTGDYGYTF. The CDR3, as DNA: TGTGCCAGCAGGCGGACAGGGGACTATGGCTACACCTTC.

In its sample, this clonotype was seen a few times. The CDR3, as DNA: TGTGCCAGCAGTTTCCGGGACACCAATCAGCCCCAGCATTTT. This codes for CASSFRDTNQPQHF. V is TRBV27 and J is TRBJ1-5; a weak D match, TRBD1 (6 bases). Trimming removed 3 bases from V and 3 bases from J, with 9 bases in between. CDR1 is MNHEY, CDR2 SMNVEV, per germline (reference sequence). The CDR3 is 14 residues long.

This clonotype was seen at least ten times. The chain links TRBV15 to TRBJ2-7; 7 nucleotides line up with TRBD1. Germline CDR1 is LNHNV and CDR2 is YYDKDF (reference sequence). Trimming cost V 5 bases and J 2 bases; bases outside gene matches: 3. This CDR3 contains 13 residues. CDR3 nucleotide sequence: TGTGCCACCAGCTGGACAGGTGCCTACGAGCAGTACTTC. Translating it yields CATSWTGAYEQYF.

This clonotype was seen only a few times. This chain links TRBV29-1 with TRBJ2-3; D is uncertain. The V gene lost 5 bases and the J gene lost 6 bases, with 12 bases spanning the gap. This CDR3 spans 12 amino acids. The germline gives CDR1 SQVTM, CDR2 ANQGSEA. CDR3 coding DNA: TGCAGCGTTCGGCCCCGAAGCGATACGCAGTATTTT. Encoded protein: CSVRPRSDTQYF.

The J gene is TRBJ2-3, the V gene TRBV28; 7 nucleotides align to TRBD2. Germline assignment: CDR1 MDHEN and CDR2 SYDVKM. V lost 8 bases, J lost 0 bases, and 11 bases stayed unmatched. The CDR3 length is 16 residues. The DNA of the CDR3 is TGTGCCAGCCTCGGTCACGGGCGGGGGAGCACAGATACGCAGTATTTT. It yields the protein CASLGHGRGSTDTQYF.

The count of this clonotype is one. This chain links TRBV28 with TRBJ1-5; D gene ambiguous. V lost 5 bases and J 10 bases, leaving 15 bases between the germline ends. The CDR3 is 13 amino acids. CDR1 is MDHEN, CDR2 SYDVKM, per germline. CDR3 in amino acids: CASSSRTFEPQHF. CDR3 coding DNA: TGTGCCAGCAGTAGTCGGACCTTCGAACCCCAGCATTTT. Combining the CDR3 with reference TRBV28 and TRBJ1-5 gives the whole variable domain DVKVTQSSRYLVKRTGEKVFLECVQDMDHENMFWYRQDPGLGLRLIYFSYDVKMKEKGDIPEGYSVSREKKERFSLILESASTNQTSMYLCASSSRTFEPQHFGDGTRLSIL.